This TCR beta chain stems from a study of blood T cell repertoires in COVID-19. Looking at the study overall: The samples span acute and convalescent COVID-19 from the United States, Italy and Spain. In each case, the material was cDNA or gDNA derived from T cells, B-cell-depleted T cells, or PBMCs.

The CDR3 has 14 residues. Germline V gene lookup returns CDR1 MDHEN and CDR2 SYDVKM. V lost 6 bases, J lost 9 bases, and 15 bases lay in between. Authors' data handling: Scientists estimated how many nucleated cells there were by amplifying reference gene primers. Clones were read by immunoSEQ multiplex PCR, and TCRdb kept only the in-frame ones, dropping some. That table is the source of V, J and clone size, and D and trimming were worked out from the DNA. The table has about 140,000 clones, more than 65% seen once; the top ten hold 3% to 4.5%. The specimen was peripheral blood. The J gene is TRBJ1-6, the V gene TRBV28; D gene uncertain. The sequence was obtained from a woman between 55 and 75 years old with acute or convalescent COVID-19. CDR3 in amino acids: CASRTSNRASPLHF. For the CDR3, the DNA is TGTGCCAGCAGGACCTCGAACAGAGCTTCACCCCTCCACTTT.